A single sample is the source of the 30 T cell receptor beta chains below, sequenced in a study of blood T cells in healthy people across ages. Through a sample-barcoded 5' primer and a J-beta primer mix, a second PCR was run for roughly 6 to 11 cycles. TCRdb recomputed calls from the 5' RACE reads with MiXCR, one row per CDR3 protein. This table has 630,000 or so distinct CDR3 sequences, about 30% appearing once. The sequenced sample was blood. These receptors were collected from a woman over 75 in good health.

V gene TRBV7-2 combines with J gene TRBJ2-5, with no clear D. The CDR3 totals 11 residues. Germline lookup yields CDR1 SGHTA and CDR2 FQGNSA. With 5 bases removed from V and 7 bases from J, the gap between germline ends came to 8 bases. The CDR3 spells CASSIGGTQYF. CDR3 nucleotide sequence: TGTGCCAGCAGCATAGGTGGGACCCAGTACTTC.

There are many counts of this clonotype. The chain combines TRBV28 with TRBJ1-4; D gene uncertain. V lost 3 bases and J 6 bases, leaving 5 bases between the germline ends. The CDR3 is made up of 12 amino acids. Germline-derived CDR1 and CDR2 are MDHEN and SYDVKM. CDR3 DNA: TGTGCCAGCAGTTTGCAGCATGAAAAACTGTTTTTT. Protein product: CASSLQHEKLFF.

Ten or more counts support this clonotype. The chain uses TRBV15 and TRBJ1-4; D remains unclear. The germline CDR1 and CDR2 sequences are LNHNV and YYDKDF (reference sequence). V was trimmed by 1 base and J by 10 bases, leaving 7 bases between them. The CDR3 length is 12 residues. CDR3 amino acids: CATSRVVGKLFF. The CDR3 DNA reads TGTGCCACCAGCAGAGTAGTGGGAAAACTGTTTTTT. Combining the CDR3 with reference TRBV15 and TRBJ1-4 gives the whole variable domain DAMVIQNPRYQVTQFGKPVTLSCSQTLNHNVMYWYQQKSSQAPKLLFHYYDKDFNNEADTPDNFQSRRPNTSFCFLDIRSPGLGDTAMYLCATSRVVGKLFFGSGTQLSVL.

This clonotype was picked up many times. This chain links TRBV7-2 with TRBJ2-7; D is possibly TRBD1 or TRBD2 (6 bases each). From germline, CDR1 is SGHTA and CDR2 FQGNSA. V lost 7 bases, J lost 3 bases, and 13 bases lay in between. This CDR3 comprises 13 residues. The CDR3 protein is CASNPGGGYEQYF. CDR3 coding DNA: TGTGCCAGCAACCCTGGAGGGGGCTACGAGCAGTACTTC.

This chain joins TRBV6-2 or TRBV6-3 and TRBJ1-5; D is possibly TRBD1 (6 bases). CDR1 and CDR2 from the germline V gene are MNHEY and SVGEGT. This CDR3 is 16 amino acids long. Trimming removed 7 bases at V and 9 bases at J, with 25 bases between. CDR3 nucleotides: TGTGCCAGCACCCAGGGGATCACGGCGGGGGGCTCGCCCCAGCATTTT. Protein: CASTQGITAGGSPQHF.

This CDR3 reads CASSQRVLAGGRDETQYF. The CDR3 coding sequence is TGTGCCAGCAGCCAACGGGTACTAGCGGGGGGGCGCGATGAGACCCAGTACTTC. The chain has TRBV4-2 and TRBJ2-5, with 13 bases lining up with TRBD2. Per the germline V gene, CDR1 is LGHNA and CDR2 is YNFKEQ. V lost 2 bases, J lost 5 bases, and 11 bases stayed unmatched. The CDR3 is 18 amino acids.

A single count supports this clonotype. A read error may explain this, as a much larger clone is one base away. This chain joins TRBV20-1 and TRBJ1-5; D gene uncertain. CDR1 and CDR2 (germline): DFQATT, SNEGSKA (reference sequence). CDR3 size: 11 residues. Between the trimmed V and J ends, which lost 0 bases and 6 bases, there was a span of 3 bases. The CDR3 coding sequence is TGCAGTGCTAGAGAGGGTCAGCCCCAGCATTTT. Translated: CSAREGQPQHF.

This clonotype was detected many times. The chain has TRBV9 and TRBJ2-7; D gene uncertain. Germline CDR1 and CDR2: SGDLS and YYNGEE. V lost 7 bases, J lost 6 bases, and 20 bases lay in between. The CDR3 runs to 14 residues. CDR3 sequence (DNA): TGTGCCAGCGGGGAAAGGATCGATTCTGGCGAGCAGTACTTC. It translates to CASGERIDSGEQYF.

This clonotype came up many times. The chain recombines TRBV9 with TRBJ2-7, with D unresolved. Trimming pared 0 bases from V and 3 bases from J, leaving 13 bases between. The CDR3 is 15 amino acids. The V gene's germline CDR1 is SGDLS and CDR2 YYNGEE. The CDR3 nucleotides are TGTGCCAGCAGCGTAGGGCCAGATAGCAGCTACGAGCAGTACTTC. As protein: CASSVGPDSSYEQYF.

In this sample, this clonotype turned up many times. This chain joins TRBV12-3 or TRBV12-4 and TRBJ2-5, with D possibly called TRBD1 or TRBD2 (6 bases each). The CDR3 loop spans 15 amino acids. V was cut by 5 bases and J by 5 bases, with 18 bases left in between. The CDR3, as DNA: TGTGCCAGCAGTACCGGGGGCAGCACCCTTGAGACCCAGTACTTC. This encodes CASSTGGSTLETQYF.

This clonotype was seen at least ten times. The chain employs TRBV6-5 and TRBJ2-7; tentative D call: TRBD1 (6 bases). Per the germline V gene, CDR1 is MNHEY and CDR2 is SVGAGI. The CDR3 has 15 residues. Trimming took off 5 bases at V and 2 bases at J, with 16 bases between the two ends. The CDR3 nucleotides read TGTGCCAGCAGTCTCCAGGGGAGTAGGGCCTACGAGCAGTACTTC. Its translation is CASSLQGSRAYEQYF.

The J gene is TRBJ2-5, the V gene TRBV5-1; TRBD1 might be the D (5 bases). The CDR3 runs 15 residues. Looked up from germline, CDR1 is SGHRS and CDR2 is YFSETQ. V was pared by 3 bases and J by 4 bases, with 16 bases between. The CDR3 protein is CASSSGPNLGETQYF. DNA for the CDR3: TGCGCCAGCAGCTCAGGGCCAAACCTGGGAGAGACCCAGTACTTC.

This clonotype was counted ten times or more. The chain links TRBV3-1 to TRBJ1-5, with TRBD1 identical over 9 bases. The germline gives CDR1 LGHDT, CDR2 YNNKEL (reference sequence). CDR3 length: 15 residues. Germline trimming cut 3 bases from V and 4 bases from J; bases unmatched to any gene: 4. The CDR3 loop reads CASSQDRGGNQPQHF. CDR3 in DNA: TGTGCCAGCAGCCAGGACAGGGGAGGGAATCAGCCCCAGCATTTT.

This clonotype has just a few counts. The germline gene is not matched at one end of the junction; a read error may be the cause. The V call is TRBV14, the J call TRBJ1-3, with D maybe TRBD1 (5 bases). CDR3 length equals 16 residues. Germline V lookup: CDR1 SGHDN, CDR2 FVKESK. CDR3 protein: CASSSRDRISGNTIYF. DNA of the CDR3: TGTGCCAGCAGCTCCCGGGACCGAATCTCTGGGAACACCATATATTTT.

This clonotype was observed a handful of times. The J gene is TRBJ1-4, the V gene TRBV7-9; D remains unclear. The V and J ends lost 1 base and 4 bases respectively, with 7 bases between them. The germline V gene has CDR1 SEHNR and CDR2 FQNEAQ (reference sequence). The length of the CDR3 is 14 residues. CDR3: CASSLVSVNEKLFF. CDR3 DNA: TGTGCCAGCAGCTTAGTGTCGGTTAATGAAAAACTGTTTTTT.

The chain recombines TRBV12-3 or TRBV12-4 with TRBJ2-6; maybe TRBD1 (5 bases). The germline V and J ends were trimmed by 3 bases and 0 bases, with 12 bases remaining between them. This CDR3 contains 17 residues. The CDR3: CASSLGTGSSGANVLTF. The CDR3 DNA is TGTGCCAGCAGTTTGGGAACAGGAAGCTCTGGGGCCAACGTCCTGACTTTC.

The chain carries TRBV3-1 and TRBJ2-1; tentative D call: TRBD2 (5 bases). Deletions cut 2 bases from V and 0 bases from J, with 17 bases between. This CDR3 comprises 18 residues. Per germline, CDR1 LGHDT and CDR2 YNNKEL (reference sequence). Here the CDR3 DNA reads TGTGCCAGCAGCCAATCCGTAGTTAGCGCGAGCTCCTACAATGAGCAGTTCTTC. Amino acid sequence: CASSQSVVSASSYNEQFF.

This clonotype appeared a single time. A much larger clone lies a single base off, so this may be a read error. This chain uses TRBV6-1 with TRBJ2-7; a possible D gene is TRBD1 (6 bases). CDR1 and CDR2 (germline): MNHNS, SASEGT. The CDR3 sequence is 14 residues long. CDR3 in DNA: TGTGCCAGCAGGGAAGCACAGGGTGGCTACGAGCAGTACTTC. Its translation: CASREAQGGYEQYF.

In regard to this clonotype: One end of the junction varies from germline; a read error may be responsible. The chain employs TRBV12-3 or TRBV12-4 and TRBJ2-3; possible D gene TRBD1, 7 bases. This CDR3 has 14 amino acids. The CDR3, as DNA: TGTGCCAGCAGTGCAGGGGGGTGCACAGATGCGCAGTATTTT. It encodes CASSAGGCTDAQYF.

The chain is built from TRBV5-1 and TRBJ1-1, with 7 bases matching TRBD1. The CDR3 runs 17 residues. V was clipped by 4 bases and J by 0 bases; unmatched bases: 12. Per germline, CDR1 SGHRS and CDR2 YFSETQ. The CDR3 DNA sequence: TGCGCCAGCAGCCGGGACAGCGACGTTGGGGTGAACACTGAAGCTTTCTTT. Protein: CASSRDSDVGVNTEAFF. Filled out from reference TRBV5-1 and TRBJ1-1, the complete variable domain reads KAGVTQTPRYLIKTRGQQVTLSCSPISGHRSVSWYQQTPGQGLQFLFEYFSETQRNKGNFPGRFSGRQFSNSRSEMNVSTLELGDSALYLCASSRDSDVGVNTEAFFGQGTRLTVV.

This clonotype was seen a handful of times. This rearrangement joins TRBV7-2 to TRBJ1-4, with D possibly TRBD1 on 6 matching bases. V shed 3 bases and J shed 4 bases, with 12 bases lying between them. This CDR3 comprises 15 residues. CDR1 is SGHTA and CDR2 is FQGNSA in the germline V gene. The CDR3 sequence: CASSFSIGGNEKLFF. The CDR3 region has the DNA TGTGCCAGCAGCTTTAGTATAGGGGGTAATGAAAAACTGTTTTTT.

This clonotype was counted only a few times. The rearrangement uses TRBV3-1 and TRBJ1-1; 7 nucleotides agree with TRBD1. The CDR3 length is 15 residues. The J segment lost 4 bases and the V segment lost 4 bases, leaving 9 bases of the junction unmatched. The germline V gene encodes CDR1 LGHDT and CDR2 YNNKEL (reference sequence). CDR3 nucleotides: TGTGCCAGCAGCCTTTACAGGGGTCTTGGCACTGAAGCTTTCTTT. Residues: CASSLYRGLGTEAFF.

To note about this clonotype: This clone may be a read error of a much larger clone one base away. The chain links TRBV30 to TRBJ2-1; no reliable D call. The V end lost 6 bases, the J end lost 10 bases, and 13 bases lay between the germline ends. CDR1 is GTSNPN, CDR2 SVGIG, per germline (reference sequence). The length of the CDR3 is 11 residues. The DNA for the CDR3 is TGTGCCTGCCTTAGAGTTTACGAGCAGTTCTTC. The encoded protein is CACLRVYEQFF. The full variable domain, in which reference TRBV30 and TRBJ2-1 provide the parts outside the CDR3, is SQTIHQWPATLVQPVGSPLSLECTVEGTSNPNLYWYRQAAGRGLQLLFYSVGIGQISSEVPQNLSASRPQDRQFILSSKKLLLSDSGFYLCACLRVYEQFFGPGTRLTVL.

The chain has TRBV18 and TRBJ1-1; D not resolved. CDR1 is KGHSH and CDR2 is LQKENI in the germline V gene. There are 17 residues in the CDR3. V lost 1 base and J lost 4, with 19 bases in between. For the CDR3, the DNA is TGTGCCAGCTCACCACTCCCTCTGACGGCCGCGGGCACTGAAGCTTTCTTT. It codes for CASSPLPLTAAGTEAFF.

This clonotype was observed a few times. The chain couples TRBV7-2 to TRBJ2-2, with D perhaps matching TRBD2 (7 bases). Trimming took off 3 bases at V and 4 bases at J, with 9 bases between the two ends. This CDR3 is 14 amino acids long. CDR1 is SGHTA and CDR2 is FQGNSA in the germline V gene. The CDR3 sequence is CASSFGGLTGELFF. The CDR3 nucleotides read TGTGCCAGCAGCTTCGGGGGGCTCACCGGGGAGCTGTTTTTT. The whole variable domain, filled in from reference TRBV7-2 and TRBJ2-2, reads GAGVSQSPSNKVTEKGKDVELRCDPISGHTALYWYRQSLGQGLEFLIYFQGNSAPDKSGLPSDRFSAERTGGSVSTLTIQRTQQEDSAVYLCASSFGGLTGELFFGEGSRLTVL.

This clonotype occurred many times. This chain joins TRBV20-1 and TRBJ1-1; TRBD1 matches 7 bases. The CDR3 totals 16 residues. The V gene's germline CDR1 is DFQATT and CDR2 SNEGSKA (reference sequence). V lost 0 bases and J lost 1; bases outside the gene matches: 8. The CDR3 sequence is CSARDLGAGGNTEAFF. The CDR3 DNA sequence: TGCAGTGCTAGAGATCTTGGCGCAGGGGGGAACACTGAAGCTTTCTTT.

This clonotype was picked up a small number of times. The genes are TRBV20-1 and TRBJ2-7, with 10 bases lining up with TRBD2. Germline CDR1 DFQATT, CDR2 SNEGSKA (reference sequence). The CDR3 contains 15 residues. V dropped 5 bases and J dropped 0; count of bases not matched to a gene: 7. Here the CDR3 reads CSAASGGTSSYEQYF. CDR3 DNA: TGCAGTGCTGCTAGCGGGGGAACGAGCTCCTACGAGCAGTACTTC.

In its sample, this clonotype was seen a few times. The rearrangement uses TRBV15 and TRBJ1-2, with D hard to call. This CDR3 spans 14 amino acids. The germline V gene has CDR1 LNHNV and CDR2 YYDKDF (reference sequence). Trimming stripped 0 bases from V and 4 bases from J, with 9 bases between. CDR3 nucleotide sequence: TGTGCCACCAGCAGAGAAACCGGGCCCTATGGCTACACCTTC. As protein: CATSRETGPYGYTF.

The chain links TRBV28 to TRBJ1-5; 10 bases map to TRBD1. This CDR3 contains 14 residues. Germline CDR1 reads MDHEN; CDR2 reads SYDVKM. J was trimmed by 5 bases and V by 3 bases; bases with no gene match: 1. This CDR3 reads CASSFGTGDQPQHF. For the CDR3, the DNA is TGTGCCAGCAGTTTCGGGACAGGGGATCAGCCCCAGCATTTT.

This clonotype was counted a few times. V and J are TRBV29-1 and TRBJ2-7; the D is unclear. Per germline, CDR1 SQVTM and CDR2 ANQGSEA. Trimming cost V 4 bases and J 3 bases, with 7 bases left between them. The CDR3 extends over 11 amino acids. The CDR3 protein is CSVVWGYEQYF. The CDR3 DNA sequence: TGCAGCGTTGTATGGGGCTACGAGCAGTACTTC.